Below, one T cell receptor (beta chain) is given with its context. Some clones are missing from TCRdb's copy, which holds only in-frame ones; the method was immunoSEQ multiplex PCR. The table records approximately 200,000 clones, around 90% of them present only once. This CDR3 is 12 amino acids long. The V end lost 3 bases, the J end lost 8 bases, and 11 bases lay between the germline ends. The V gene's germline CDR1 is LGHNT and CDR2 FRNRAP. This sample is part of a study of blood T cell repertoires in COVID-19. Study overall: The cDNA or gDNA used as material had been derived from T cells, B-cell-depleted T cells, or PBMCs.

Cohorts were assigned according to the clinical history that participants reported. All recovered Cohort 3 donors got two negative PCRs, got clearance, or saw symptom resolution. Sequencing input: PBMCs or T cells enriched from blood (not recorded which). The chain links TRBV12-5 to TRBJ2-7; tentative D call: TRBD2 (5 bases). The TCR sequence derives from a young man who had recovered from COVID-19. DNA for the CDR3: TGTGCTAGTGGTTTTCTCGAGGGAAAGCAGTACTTC. Its translation is CASGFLEGKQYF.